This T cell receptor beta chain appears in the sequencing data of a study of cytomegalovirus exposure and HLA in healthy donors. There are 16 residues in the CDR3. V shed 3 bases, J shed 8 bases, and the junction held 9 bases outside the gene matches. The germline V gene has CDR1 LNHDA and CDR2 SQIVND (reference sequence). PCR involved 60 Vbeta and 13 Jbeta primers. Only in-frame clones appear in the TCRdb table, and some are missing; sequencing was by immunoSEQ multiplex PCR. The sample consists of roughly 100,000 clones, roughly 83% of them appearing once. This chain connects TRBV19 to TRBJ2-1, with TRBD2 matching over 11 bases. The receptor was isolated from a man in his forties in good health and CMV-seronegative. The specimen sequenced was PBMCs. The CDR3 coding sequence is TGTGCCAGTAGTATTTGGCTAGCGGGGGGTATAGATGAGCAGTTCTTC. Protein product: CASSIWLAGGIDEQFF.